The 20 T cell receptor beta chains below come from one sample, sequenced in a study of control samples from healthy donors and cancer patients. Profiling relied on immunoSEQ multiplex PCR, and the TCRdb table lists in-frame clones only, not all of them. The sample consists of approximately 150,000 clones, around 88% of them appearing once. Input material: blood. These receptors all come from a man younger than 35 in good health.

This clone was counted at least ten times. The genes are TRBV7-9 and TRBJ2-2; D is possibly TRBD1 (5 bases). V was shortened by 5 bases and J by 6 bases, with 13 bases between the two germline ends. Germline CDR1 is SEHNR and CDR2 is FQNEAQ (reference sequence). This CDR3 comprises 14 residues. The CDR3 bases are TGTGCCAGCAGCGTCGCAGGGAAGGCCGGGGAGCTGTTTTTT. Translation: CASSVAGKAGELFF.

The sample holds one count of this clone. The V gene is TRBV19, the J gene TRBJ1-4; 7 nucleotides agree with TRBD1. The CDR3 covers 14 residues. V was clipped by 4 bases and J by 5 bases; unmatched bases: 4. CDR1 is LNHDA and CDR2 is SQIVND in the germline V gene (reference sequence). The CDR3 loop is CASSRDRYNEKLFF. CDR3 DNA: TGTGCCAGTAGTAGGGACAGATACAATGAAAAACTGTTTTTT.

This clone was counted once. The chain employs TRBV6-5 and TRBJ2-1; 9 bases align to TRBD1. The CDR3 consists of 15 residues. V dropped 8 bases and J dropped 0; count of bases not matched to a gene: 5. The germline CDR1 and CDR2 sequences are MNHEY and SVGAGI. DNA of the CDR3: TGTGCCAGCTTAGCGACAGGGGGCTCCTACAATGAGCAGTTCTTC. It is translated as CASLATGGSYNEQFF.

The V call is TRBV19, the J call TRBJ1-2; the match to TRBD1 covers 9 bases. Germline V gives CDR1 LNHDA, CDR2 SQIVND (reference sequence). CDR3 length: 15 amino acids. Trimming removed 5 bases from V and 2 bases from J; junction bases left unmatched: 6. The CDR3 loop is CASSVPGQGNYGYTF. The CDR3, as DNA: TGTGCCAGTAGTGTGCCGGGACAGGGAAACTATGGCTACACCTTC.

The chain combines TRBV7-2 with TRBJ2-5; TRBD2 matches at 8 bases. The trim removed 5 bases at V and 7 bases at J, leaving 3 bases unmatched. CDR3 size: 12 residues. In germline, CDR1 is SGHTA, CDR2 FQGNSA. DNA of the CDR3: TGTGCCAGCAGCCCCGGGAGGGGGACCCAGTACTTC. Protein sequence: CASSPGRGTQYF.

The V gene is TRBV10-3, the J gene TRBJ2-5, with 10 bases that match TRBD2. The CDR3 sequence is 13 residues long. Losses at the gene ends were 8 bases for V and 5 bases for J; bases not matched to a gene: 5. Germline values: CDR1 ENHRY, CDR2 SYGVKD. CDR3 nucleotide sequence: TGTGCCATCCCCAGCGGGGGGGAGGAGACCCAGTACTTC. Protein: CAIPSGGEETQYF.

The chain employs TRBV21-1 and TRBJ1-3. TRBV21-1 constitutes a pseudogene. CDR3 length: 16 amino acids. The CDR3 is CASSRPGRKAGNTIYF. In nucleotides, the CDR3 is TGTGCCAGCAGCCGTCCGGGCAGGAAAGCTGGAAACACCATATATTTT.

The J gene is TRBJ1-4, the V gene TRBV7-9, with D perhaps matching TRBD1 (6 bases). The CDR3 is 14 amino acids. The V end was cut by 7 bases, the J end by 4 bases, with 13 bases between. Germline lookup yields CDR1 SEHNR and CDR2 FQNEAQ (reference sequence). The CDR3 DNA sequence: TGTGCCAGCATGCCGGGACAATATAATGAAAAACTGTTTTTT. Translating it yields CASMPGQYNEKLFF.

V gene TRBV6-5 combines with J gene TRBJ1-1; D uncertain. Germline V gene data show CDR1 as MNHEY and CDR2 as SVGAGI. This CDR3 comprises 14 residues. Trimming pared 11 bases from V and 2 bases from J, leaving 18 bases between. CDR3 sequence (DNA): TGTGCCGGGTCCCACGGCAGAGAAAACACTGAAGCTTTCTTT. It yields the protein CAGSHGRENTEAFF.

The V and J genes are TRBV5-1 and TRBJ2-3; TRBD2 agrees at 7 bases. V shed 4 bases and J 2 bases; nucleotides not matched to a gene: 10. The CDR3 covers 16 residues. CDR1 and CDR2 from the germline V gene are SGHRS and YFSETQ. CDR3 sequence: CASSGALGGTTDTQYF. In DNA form, the CDR3 reads TGCGCCAGCAGCGGGGCGCTGGGGGGGACCACAGATACGCAGTATTTT. The whole variable domain, filled in from reference TRBV5-1 and TRBJ2-3, reads KAGVTQTPRYLIKTRGQQVTLSCSPISGHRSVSWYQQTPGQGLQFLFEYFSETQRNKGNFPGRFSGRQFSNSRSEMNVSTLELGDSALYLCASSGALGGTTDTQYFGPGTRLTVL.

V is TRBV2 and J is TRBJ2-1; D is uncertain. V was shortened by 7 bases and J by 0 bases, with 13 bases between the two germline ends. Germline CDR1 is SNHLY and CDR2 is FYNNEI. The CDR3 has 15 residues. The CDR3 protein is CASTSSRSSYNEQFF. CDR3 nucleotides: TGTGCCAGCACCTCGTCTAGGTCCTCCTACAATGAGCAGTTCTTC.

J is TRBJ1-2 and V is TRBV5-1; D is undetermined. Trimming stripped 0 bases from V and 1 base from J, with 7 bases between. Germline values: CDR1 SGHRS, CDR2 YFSETQ. The CDR3 length is 14 residues. The CDR3 here is CASSLGEINYGYTF. The CDR3 nucleotides read TGCGCCAGCAGCTTGGGGGAGATTAACTATGGCTACACCTTC.

The rearrangement joins TRBV6-2 or TRBV6-3 to TRBJ2-1; 10 nucleotides line up with TRBD2. This CDR3 has 16 residues. Germline V gene sequence: CDR1 MNHEY, CDR2 SVGEGT. V trimming: 4 bases; J trimming: 0 bases; junction bases outside the gene matches: 3. The CDR3 reads CASSSKRGGSYNEQFF. For the CDR3, the DNA is TGTGCCAGCAGTTCTAAGCGGGGGGGCTCCTACAATGAGCAGTTCTTC.

In its sample, this clone was seen a few times. The chain employs TRBV20-1 and TRBJ1-5; D call uncertain. Trimming shortened V by 3 bases and J by 2 bases, and 8 bases separated the two germline ends. CDR1 and CDR2 (germline): DFQATT, SNEGSKA (reference sequence). The CDR3 loop spans 13 amino acids. CDR3 in amino acids: CSASETGNQPQHF. The CDR3 nucleotides read TGCAGTGCTAGTGAGACTGGCAATCAGCCCCAGCATTTT.

In this sample, this clone turned up a few times. V and J are TRBV6-4 and TRBJ2-2, with 9 bases identical to TRBD1. Trimming at V came to 4 bases and at J to 5 bases, leaving 2 bases not matched to a gene. The CDR3 has 14 amino acids. Germline V lookup: CDR1 MRHNA, CDR2 SNTAGT. CDR3 sequence (DNA): TGTGCCAGCAGTGTCGACAGGGGGACCGGGGAGCTGTTTTTT. Translation gives CASSVDRGTGELFF.

The CDR3 spells CASSKTGGHVREQYF. CDR3 DNA sequence: TGTGCCAGCAGTAAAACAGGGGGCCACGTCCGCGAGCAGTACTTC. The chain is built from TRBV6-5 and TRBJ2-7; 9 nucleotides align to TRBD1. Germline values: CDR1 MNHEY, CDR2 SVGAGI. V dropped 5 bases and J dropped 6; count of bases not matched to a gene: 11. This CDR3 has 15 residues.

The rearrangement joins TRBV28 to TRBJ1-4; unclear D gene. Germline-derived CDR1 and CDR2 are MDHEN and SYDVKM. The CDR3 is made up of 11 amino acids. With 11 bases removed from V and 10 bases from J, the gap between germline ends came to 14 bases. Here the CDR3 DNA reads TGTGCCGAGGAGGTGGCGGGAAAACTGTTTTTT. Protein product: CAEEVAGKLFF.

This clone has only a few counts. The J gene is TRBJ2-5, the V gene TRBV28; 13 bases are shared with TRBD2. CDR1 is MDHEN and CDR2 is SYDVKM in the germline V gene. CDR3 length equals 15 residues. V was pared by 4 bases and J by 4 bases, with 3 bases of the junction left unmatched. CDR3: CASSSLAGGAETQYF. For the CDR3, the DNA is TGTGCCAGCAGTTCACTAGCGGGGGGGGCAGAGACCCAGTACTTC.

The chain employs TRBV12-3 or TRBV12-4 and TRBJ2-1; weak D call: TRBD2 (6 bases). The CDR3 covers 12 residues. The V and J ends lost 6 bases and 12 bases respectively, with 15 bases between them. This chain's CDR3 is CASRPRRERQFF. The CDR3 nucleotides are TGTGCCAGCAGGCCGCGGAGGGAACGGCAGTTCTTC.

V and J are TRBV14 and TRBJ1-1, with TRBD1 matching over 7 bases. Per germline, CDR1 SGHDN and CDR2 FVKESK. The CDR3 sequence is 16 residues long. V was clipped by 1 base and J by 5 bases; unmatched bases: 10. In DNA, the CDR3 is TGTGCCAGCAGCCAAGGGTTAGGACAGGCGGAGACTGAAGCTTTCTTT. Protein sequence: CASSQGLGQAETEAFF.